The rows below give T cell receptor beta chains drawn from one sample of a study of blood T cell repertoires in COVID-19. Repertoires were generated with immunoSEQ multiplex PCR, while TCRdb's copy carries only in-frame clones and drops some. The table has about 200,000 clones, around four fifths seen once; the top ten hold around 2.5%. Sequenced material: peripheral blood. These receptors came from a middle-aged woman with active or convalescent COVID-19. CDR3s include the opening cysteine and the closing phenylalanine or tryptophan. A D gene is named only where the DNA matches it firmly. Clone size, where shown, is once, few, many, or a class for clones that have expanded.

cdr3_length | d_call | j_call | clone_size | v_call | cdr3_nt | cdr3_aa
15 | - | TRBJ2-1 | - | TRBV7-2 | TGTGCCAGCAGCTTAATGCGACAGGCGGACAATGAGCAGTTCTTC | CASSLMRQADNEQFF
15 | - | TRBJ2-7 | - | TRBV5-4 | TGTGCCAGCAGCCCCCGGGTGGAGAGCTCCTACGAGCAGTACTTC | CASSPRVESSYEQYF
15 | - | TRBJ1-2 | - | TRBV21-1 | TGTGCCAGCAGCAGCCTAGACAGACCTAACTATGGCTACACCTTC | CASSSLDRPNYGYTF
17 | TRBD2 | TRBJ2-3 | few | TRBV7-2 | TGTGCCAGCAGCTTAGCGCAGGAGCGGGGGGGCACAGATACGCAGTATTTT | CASSLAQERGGTDTQYF
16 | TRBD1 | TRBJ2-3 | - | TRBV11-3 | TGTGCCAGCAGCGCCCGGGACAGCCCTAGCACAGATACGCAGTATTTT | CASSARDSPSTDTQYF
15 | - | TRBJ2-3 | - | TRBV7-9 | TGTGCCAGCAGCTTGGAGGGGGCCGGCACAGATACGCAGTATTTT | CASSLEGAGTDTQYF
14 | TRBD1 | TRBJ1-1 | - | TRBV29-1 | TGCAGCGCCCGGACAGGGGTAGGGAACACTGAAGCTTTCTTT | CSARTGVGNTEAFF
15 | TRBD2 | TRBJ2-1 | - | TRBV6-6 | TGTGCCAGCCTCTACCCGGAGCGGGGGGAGAGTGAGCAGTTCTTC | CASLYPERGESEQFF
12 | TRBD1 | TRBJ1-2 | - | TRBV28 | TGTGCCAGCAGTTTGACAGGGTTCGGCTACACCTTC | CASSLTGFGYTF
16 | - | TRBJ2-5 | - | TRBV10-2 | TGCGCCAGCAGCCCCACCCACAGGGCTCAAGGGGAGACCCAGTACTTC | CASSPTHRAQGETQYF
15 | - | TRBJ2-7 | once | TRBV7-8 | TGTGCCAGCAGCTTAGAGGCAGGGGCTTTCTACGAGCAGTACTTC | CASSLEAGAFYEQYF
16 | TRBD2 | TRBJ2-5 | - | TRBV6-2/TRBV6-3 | TGTGCCAGCAGTCCCCGGCTAGCGGGGGCCGGGGAGGCCCAGTACTTC | CASSPRLAGAGEAQYF
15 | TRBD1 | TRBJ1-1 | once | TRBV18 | TGTGCCAGCTCACCACCGACAGGGGGTGGCACTGAAGCTTTCTTT | CASSPPTGGGTEAFF
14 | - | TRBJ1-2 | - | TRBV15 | TGTGCCACCAGCAGCACCCAAAAGGGGTTAGGCTACACCTTC | CATSSTQKGLGYTF
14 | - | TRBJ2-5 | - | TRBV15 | TGTGCCACCAGCAGGGGGGCGAATCAAGAGACCCAGTACTTC | CATSRGANQETQYF
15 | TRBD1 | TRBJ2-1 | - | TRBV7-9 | TGTGCCAGCAGCTTCCGGGACAGGGGTCTTAATGAGCAGTTCTTC | CASSFRDRGLNEQFF
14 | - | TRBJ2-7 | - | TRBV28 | TGTGCCAGCAGTTCCCAGACAGGCTCCTACGAGCAGTACTTC | CASSSQTGSYEQYF